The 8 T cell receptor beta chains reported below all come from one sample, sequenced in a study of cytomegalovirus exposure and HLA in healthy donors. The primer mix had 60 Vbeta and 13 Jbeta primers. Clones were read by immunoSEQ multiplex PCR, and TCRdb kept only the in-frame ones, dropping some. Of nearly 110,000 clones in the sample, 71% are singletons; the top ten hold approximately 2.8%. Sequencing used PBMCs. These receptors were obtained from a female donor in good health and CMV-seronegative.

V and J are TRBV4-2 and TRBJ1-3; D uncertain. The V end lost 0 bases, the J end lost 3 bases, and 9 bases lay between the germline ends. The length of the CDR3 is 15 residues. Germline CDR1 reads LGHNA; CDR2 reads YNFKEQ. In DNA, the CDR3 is TGTGCCAGCAGCCAAGAAACGGGGAGTGGAAACACCATATATTTT. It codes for CASSQETGSGNTIYF.

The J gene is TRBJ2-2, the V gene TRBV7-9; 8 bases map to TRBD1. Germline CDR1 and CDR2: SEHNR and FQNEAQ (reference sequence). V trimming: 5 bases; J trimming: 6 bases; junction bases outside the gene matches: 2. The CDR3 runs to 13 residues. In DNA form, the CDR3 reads TGTGCCAGCAGCCCGACAGGGGCCGGGGAGCTGTTTTTT. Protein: CASSPTGAGELFF. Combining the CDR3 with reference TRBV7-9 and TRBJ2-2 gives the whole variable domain DTGVSQNPRHKITKRGQNVTFRCDPISEHNRLYWYRQTLGQGPEFLTYFQNEAQLEKSRLLSDRFSAERPKGSFSTLEIQRTEQGDSAMYLCASSPTGAGELFFGEGSRLTVL.

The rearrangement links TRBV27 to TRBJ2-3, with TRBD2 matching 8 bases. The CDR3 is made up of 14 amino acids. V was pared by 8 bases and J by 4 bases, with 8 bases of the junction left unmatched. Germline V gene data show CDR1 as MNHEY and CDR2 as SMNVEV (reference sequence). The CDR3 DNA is TGTGCCAGCTCCTACGGACTAGCCTCAGATACGCAGTATTTT. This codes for CASSYGLASDTQYF.

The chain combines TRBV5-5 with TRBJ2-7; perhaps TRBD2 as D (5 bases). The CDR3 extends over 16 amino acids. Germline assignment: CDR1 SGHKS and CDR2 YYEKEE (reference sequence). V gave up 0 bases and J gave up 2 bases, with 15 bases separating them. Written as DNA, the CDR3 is TGTGCCAGCAGCTTGGGGATGGCGGAGGTCACCTACGAGCAGTACTTC. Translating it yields CASSLGMAEVTYEQYF.

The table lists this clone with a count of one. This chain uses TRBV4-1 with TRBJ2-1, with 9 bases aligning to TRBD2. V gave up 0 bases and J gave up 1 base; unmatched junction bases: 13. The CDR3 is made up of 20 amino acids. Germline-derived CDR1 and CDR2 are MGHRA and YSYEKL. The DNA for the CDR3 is TGCGCCAGCAGCCAAGATTCGCCGAGGGCGGGAGGGAGTTCCTACAATGAGCAGTTCTTC. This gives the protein CASSQDSPRAGGSSYNEQFF.

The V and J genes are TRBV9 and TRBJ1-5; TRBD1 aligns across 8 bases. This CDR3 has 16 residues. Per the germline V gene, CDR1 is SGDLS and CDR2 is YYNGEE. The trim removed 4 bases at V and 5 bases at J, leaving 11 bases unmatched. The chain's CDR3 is CASSPSGTGLDQPQHF. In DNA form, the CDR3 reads TGTGCCAGCAGCCCCTCCGGGACAGGCCTCGATCAGCCCCAGCATTTT.

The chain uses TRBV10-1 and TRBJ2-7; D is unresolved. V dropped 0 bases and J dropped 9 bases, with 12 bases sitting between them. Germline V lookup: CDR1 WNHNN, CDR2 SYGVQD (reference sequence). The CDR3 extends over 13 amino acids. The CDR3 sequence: CASSESIGCRQYF. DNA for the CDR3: TGCGCCAGCAGTGAGTCGATCGGTTGTAGGCAGTACTTC.

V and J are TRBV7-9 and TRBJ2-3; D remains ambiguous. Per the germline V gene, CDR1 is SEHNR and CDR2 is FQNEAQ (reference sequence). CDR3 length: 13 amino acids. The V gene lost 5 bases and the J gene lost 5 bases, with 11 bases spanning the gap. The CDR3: CASSPKTRDTQYF. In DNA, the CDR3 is TGTGCCAGCAGCCCGAAGACACGAGATACGCAGTATTTT.